Below are 11 T cell receptor beta chains sequenced from a single sample in a study of T cell responses to AZD1222 COVID-19 vaccine. Only in-frame clones appear in the TCRdb table, and some are missing; sequencing was by immunoSEQ multiplex PCR. The sample consists of about 120,000 clones, 70% to 90% of them appearing once. The specimen comprised peripheral blood, sampled on day 0 of MenACWY control vaccination. The receptors were sampled from an adult in good health.

The J gene is TRBJ1-1, the V gene TRBV24-1, with unresolved D. This CDR3 has 13 amino acids. From germline, CDR1 is KGHDR and CDR2 SFDVKD. V was clipped by 4 bases and J by 7 bases, with 12 bases between them. CDR3 DNA sequence: TGTGCCACCAGTGACGAGACGACCGATGAAGCTTTCTTT. Protein: CATSDETTDEAFF.

This sequence joins TRBV12-3 or TRBV12-4 and TRBJ1-2, with D unclear. Trimming stripped 6 bases from V and 5 bases from J, with 10 bases between. The CDR3 contains 12 residues. CDR3 protein: CASSPAAYGYTF. The CDR3 DNA reads TGTGCCAGCAGCCCCGCCGCTTATGGCTACACCTTC.

The chain employs TRBV24-1 and TRBJ1-2, with TRBD1 as a possible D gene (5 bases). The CDR3 length is 14 residues. V was shortened by 4 bases and J by 2 bases, with 10 bases between the two germline ends. The germline CDR1 and CDR2 sequences are KGHDR and SFDVKD. The CDR3 sequence: CATSDTTANYGYTF. The CDR3 nucleotides are TGTGCCACCAGTGACACGACAGCCAACTATGGCTACACCTTC.

The chain is built from TRBV7-9 and TRBJ2-7, with D maybe TRBD2 (5 bases). Trimming removed 2 bases from V and 5 bases from J, with 10 bases in between. The CDR3 loop spans 13 amino acids. Per the germline V gene, CDR1 is SEHNR and CDR2 is FQNEAQ (reference sequence). The CDR3 region is CASSLRGIDEQYF. The CDR3 coding sequence is TGTGCCAGCAGCTTAAGAGGGATCGACGAGCAGTACTTC.

This clone was observed a few times. Other DNA sequences in this sample translate to the same CDR3. The V call is TRBV5-6, the J call TRBJ1-1, with no clear D. Trimming pared 4 bases from V and 0 bases from J, leaving 13 bases between. Germline lookup yields CDR1 SGHDT and CDR2 YYEEEE. The CDR3 covers 15 residues. CDR3 bases: TGTGCCAGCAGCCTAGGACGGTACATGAACACTGAAGCTTTCTTT. Translated: CASSLGRYMNTEAFF.

The chain couples TRBV4-1 to TRBJ2-1; D uncertain. The CDR3 covers 15 residues. Trimming removed 0 bases at V and 15 bases at J, with 21 bases between. From germline, CDR1 is MGHRA and CDR2 YSYEKL. CDR3 sequence reads: CASSQDPGSERSRFF. In DNA, the CDR3 is TGCGCCAGCAGCCAAGATCCGGGCAGCGAACGGTCTCGGTTCTTC.

The genes are TRBV7-2 and TRBJ2-4; 8 positions match TRBD1. The V and J ends lost 5 bases and 2 bases, in that order; junction bases with no gene match: 11. The germline gives CDR1 SGHTA, CDR2 FQGNSA. The CDR3 consists of 17 residues. In nucleotides, the CDR3 is TGTGCCAGCAGCGCCTCTCCGGGACAGGTCTCCAAAAACATTCAGTACTTC. It codes for CASSASPGQVSKNIQYF.

The V call is TRBV27, the J call TRBJ2-7; no clear D gene. Per the germline V gene, CDR1 is MNHEY and CDR2 is SMNVEV (reference sequence). This CDR3 has 14 amino acids. V was clipped by 3 bases and J by 0 bases, with 9 bases between them. The chain's CDR3 is CASSFWGSSYEQYF. In DNA, the CDR3 is TGTGCCAGCAGTTTTTGGGGTTCCTCCTACGAGCAGTACTTC.

The genes are TRBV15 and TRBJ1-5; D may be TRBD1 (6 bases). The ends were cut back, 3 bases at V and 6 bases at J, with 18 bases in the middle. Germline V gene data show CDR1 as LNHNV and CDR2 as YYDKDF (reference sequence). The CDR3 has 16 residues. The chain's CDR3 is CATSSSGVGRSQPQHF. The CDR3 DNA sequence: TGTGCCACCAGCAGCTCAGGGGTAGGGAGGAGTCAGCCCCAGCATTTT.

The J gene is TRBJ1-6, the V gene TRBV14, with D maybe TRBD1 (6 bases). Between the trimmed V and J ends, which lost 4 bases and 8 bases, there was a span of 12 bases. CDR3 length equals 14 residues. Germline V gene data show CDR1 as SGHDN and CDR2 as FVKESK. The CDR3 loop reads CASSPRGNYSPLHF. The CDR3 DNA is TGTGCCAGCAGCCCCAGGGGCAATTATTCACCCCTCCACTTT.

The chain couples TRBV6-7 to TRBJ2-3; possible D gene TRBD2, 7 bases. TRBV6-7 is designated an ORF whose function remains uncertain. The V gene lost 5 bases and the J gene lost 8 bases, with 29 bases spanning the gap. This CDR3 has 18 amino acids. This chain's CDR3 is CASSVKLGRGPCGTTQYF. The CDR3 nucleotides read TGTGCCAGCAGTGTCAAGTTAGGGCGGGGGCCATGTGGGACTACGCAGTATTTT.